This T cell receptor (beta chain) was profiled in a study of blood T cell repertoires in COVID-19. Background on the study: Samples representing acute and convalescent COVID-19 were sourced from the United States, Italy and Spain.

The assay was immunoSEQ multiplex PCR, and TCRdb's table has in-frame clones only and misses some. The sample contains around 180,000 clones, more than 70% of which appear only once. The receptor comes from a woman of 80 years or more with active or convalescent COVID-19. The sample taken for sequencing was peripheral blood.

CDR3 in amino acids: CSVAQGYPTDTQYF. CDR3 bases: TGCAGCGTGGCGCAGGGGTATCCCACAGATACGCAGTATTTT. This chain links TRBV29-1 with TRBJ2-3; tentatively, D is TRBD1 (6 bases). V gave up 6 bases and J gave up 2 bases, with 15 bases separating them. The CDR3 covers 14 residues. Germline CDR1 SQVTM, CDR2 ANQGSEA.